This is a list of T cell receptor beta chains from one sample in a study of regulatory T cells in long-lasting Graves disease. From the multiplex PCR reads, TCRdb called clonotypes with MiXCR, one entry per CDR3 protein. The data contain fewer than 450,000 distinct CDR3 sequences, around 21% of them seen just once; the ten biggest clones take up around 21%. The sequencing used peripheral blood mononuclear cells (PBMCs), collected when the disease was refractory, from a patient treated with antithyroid drugs. Source of these receptors: a female donor with Graves disease. Each CDR3 is given with its conserved first and last residue. D genes are given only for firm matches. Size is omitted from some rows. Given values are once, few, many or a class for expanded clones.

v_gene	d_gene	j_gene	abundance	CDR3aa	CDR3nt
TRBV6-1	-	TRBJ2-2	-	CASSPGAIGELFF	TGTGCCAGCAGTCCCGGAGCAATCGGGGAGCTGTTTTTT
TRBV7-9	-	TRBJ2-2	few	CASTRYKVGDTGELFF	TGTGCCAGCACCAGATATAAAGTAGGGGACACCGGGGAGCTGTTTTTT
TRBV3-1	-	TRBJ1-1	many	CASSQVSNTEAFF	TGTGCCAGCAGCCAAGTCTCGAACACTGAAGCTTTCTTT
TRBV6-2/TRBV6-3	-	TRBJ1-1	-	CASSKGNRVNTEAFF	TGTGCCAGCAGTAAGGGGAACAGGGTGAACACTGAAGCTTTCTTT
TRBV2	-	TRBJ1-5	-	CASSDPGLNQPQHF	TGTGCCAGCAGTGACCCGGGGCTTAATCAGCCCCAGCATTTT
TRBV27	TRBD1	TRBJ2-6	many	CASSRDRGDSGANVLTF	TGTGCCAGCAGTCGGGACAGGGGAGACTCTGGGGCCAACGTCCTGACTTTC
TRBV12-3/TRBV12-4	-	TRBJ2-7	many	CASSLSGALGVYEQYF	TGTGCCAGCAGTCTCTCAGGGGCGTTGGGCGTCTACGAGCAGTACTTC
TRBV7-2	-	TRBJ2-2	many	CATGLALTGELFF	TGTGCCACGGGACTGGCCCTCACCGGGGAGCTGTTTTTT
TRBV7-9	TRBD1	TRBJ1-2	few	CASSGASPGGNTF	TGTGCCAGCAGCGGCGCGTCTCCAGGGGGGAACACCTTC
TRBV20-1	TRBD2	TRBJ2-5	many	CSARDGTGGSMGTQYF	TGCAGTGCTAGAGATGGGACGGGGGGTAGTATGGGGACCCAGTACTTC
TRBV6-1	-	TRBJ1-5	many	CASSPTSSVPNQPQHF	TGTGCCAGCAGTCCAACCTCTTCGGTCCCCAATCAGCCCCAGCATTTT
TRBV19	-	TRBJ1-5	few	CASSDSDNQPQHF	TGTGCCAGTAGTGACAGCGACAATCAGCCCCAGCATTTT
TRBV18	-	TRBJ2-5	-	CASSHGTEQETQYF	TGTGCCAGCTCACACGGGACGGAACAAGAGACCCAGTACTTC